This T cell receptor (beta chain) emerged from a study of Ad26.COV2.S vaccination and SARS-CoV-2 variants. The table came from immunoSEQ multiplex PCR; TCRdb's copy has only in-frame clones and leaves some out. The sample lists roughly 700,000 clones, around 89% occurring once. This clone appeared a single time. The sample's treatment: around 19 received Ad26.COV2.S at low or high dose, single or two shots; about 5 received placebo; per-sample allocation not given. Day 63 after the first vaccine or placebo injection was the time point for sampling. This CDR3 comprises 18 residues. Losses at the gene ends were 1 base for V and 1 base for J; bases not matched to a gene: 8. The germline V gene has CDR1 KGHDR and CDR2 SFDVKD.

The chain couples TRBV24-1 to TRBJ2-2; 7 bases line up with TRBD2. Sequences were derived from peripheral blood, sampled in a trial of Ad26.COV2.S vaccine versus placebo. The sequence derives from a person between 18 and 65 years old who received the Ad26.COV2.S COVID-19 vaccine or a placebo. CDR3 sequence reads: CATSDLSAASGNTGELFF. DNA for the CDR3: TGTGCCACCAGTGATTTAAGCGCCGCTAGCGGGAACACCGGGGAGCTGTTTTTT.